The 21 T cell receptor beta chains presented below share a single source sample, sequenced in a study of chemoradiotherapy in HPV16-positive cancers. Some clones are missing from TCRdb's copy, which holds only in-frame ones; the method was immunoSEQ multiplex PCR. The table includes approximately 32,000 clones, around 89% detected once. The specimen was blood, collected from a patient who underwent chemoradiotherapy. The origin of the receptors is a human donor with HPV-associated anogenital cancer.

This chain connects TRBV5-1 to TRBJ1-1, with 9 bases matching TRBD1. Germline assignment: CDR1 SGHRS and CDR2 YFSETQ. With 0 bases clipped from V and 5 bases from J, the junction kept 2 bases outside the gene matches. The CDR3 has 14 residues. CDR3 sequence reads: CASSLGQGGTEAFF. The CDR3 nucleotides are TGCGCCAGCAGCTTGGGACAGGGGGGAACTGAAGCTTTCTTT.

The rearrangement links TRBV7-6 to TRBJ1-6, with 10 bases fitting TRBD1. CDR3 size: 16 residues. V was pared by 5 bases and J by 11 bases, with 12 bases of the junction left unmatched. The V gene's germline CDR1 is SGHVS and CDR2 FNYEAQ. The CDR3 protein is CASSQGPSDRGTPLHF. The CDR3 coding sequence is TGTGCCAGCAGCCAGGGGCCCTCGGACAGGGGGACACCCCTCCACTTT. The variable domain in full, with the rest retrieved from reference TRBV7-6 and TRBJ1-6, is GAGVSQSPRYKVTKRGQDVALRCDPISGHVSLYWYRQALGQGPEFLTYFNYEAQQDKSGLPNDRFSAERPEGSISTLTIQRTEQRDSAMYRCASSQGPSDRGTPLHFGNGTRLTVT.

This chain joins TRBV19 and TRBJ2-5; 8 bases map to TRBD1. The tail of the sequence fits TRBJ2-7 better, so the J call may be wrong. The CDR3 has 16 residues. The V gene's germline CDR1 is LNHDA and CDR2 SQIVND (reference sequence). The DNA of the CDR3 is TGTGCCAGTAGTATGAGCTGGGCAGGGGGCCCCTACGAGCAGTACTTC. Protein: CASSMSWAGGPYEQYF.

The J gene is TRBJ2-3, the V gene TRBV5-4; D unclear. Germline loops: CDR1 SGHNT, CDR2 YYREEE (reference sequence). The CDR3 is 15 residues long. With 3 bases removed from V and 6 bases from J, the gap between germline ends came to 17 bases. The DNA for the CDR3 is TGTGCCAGCAGCTCCCCTACGGGCCTACGGGATACGCAGTATTTT. Translated, it gives CASSSPTGLRDTQYF.

In nucleotides, the CDR3 is TGTGCCAGCAGTGGGGCAGGGCAGGAAAATTCACCCCTCCACTTT. Its translation: CASSGAGQENSPLHF. The rearrangement uses TRBV2 and TRBJ1-6; a weak D match, TRBD1 (5 bases). CDR3 length: 15 amino acids. The V end lost 4 bases, the J end lost 7 bases, and 14 bases lay between the germline ends. Germline values: CDR1 SNHLY, CDR2 FYNNEI.

This clone occurred once. The V and J genes are TRBV6-6 and TRBJ2-7; D not certain. Deletions cut 0 bases from V and 12 bases from J, with 18 bases between. Germline CDR1 reads MNHNY; CDR2 reads SVGAGI (reference sequence). The length of the CDR3 is 14 residues. The CDR3 protein is CASSYSTPGSTPYF. The CDR3 nucleotides are TGTGCCAGCAGTTACTCGACGCCCGGGTCCACCCCGTACTTC.

The chain uses TRBV19 and TRBJ1-4; the D gene is possibly TRBD1 (6 bases). The CDR3 contains 15 residues. CDR1 is LNHDA and CDR2 is SQIVND in the germline V gene (reference sequence). Trimming took 3 bases from V and 2 from J, leaving 10 bases between them. The CDR3 DNA is TGTGCCAGTAGTATTCACCAGGGGACTAATGAAAAACTGTTTTTT. Translated: CASSIHQGTNEKLFF.

V usage is TRBV4-1 and J usage is TRBJ2-7, with TRBD1 matching over 10 bases. Germline trimming cut 4 bases from V and 3 bases from J; bases unmatched to any gene: 9. Germline values: CDR1 MGHRA, CDR2 YSYEKL. The CDR3 covers 16 residues. CDR3 sequence reads: CASSPSSRTGGYEQYF. CDR3 coding DNA: TGCGCCAGCAGCCCATCATCCAGGACAGGGGGCTACGAGCAGTACTTC.

This chain uses TRBV7-2 with TRBJ2-3; no firm D call. Germline assignment: CDR1 SGHTA and CDR2 FQGNSA. The CDR3 extends over 15 amino acids. V was shortened by 0 bases and J by 1 base, with 8 bases between the two germline ends. The CDR3 DNA follows: TGTGCCAGCAGCTTAGCAAATAGCCGCACAGATACGCAGTATTTT. The encoded protein is CASSLANSRTDTQYF.

The chain employs TRBV6-5 and TRBJ1-3, with D unclear. This CDR3 is 15 amino acids long. The V and J ends lost 5 bases and 0 bases respectively, with 11 bases between them. CDR1 and CDR2 from the germline V gene are MNHEY and SVGAGI. The CDR3 loop reads CASSISALSGNTIYF. Written as DNA, the CDR3 is TGTGCCAGCAGTATTAGTGCCCTCTCTGGAAACACCATATATTTT.

The V gene is TRBV19, the J gene TRBJ1-1, with 7 bases lining up with TRBD1. The germline V gene has CDR1 LNHDA and CDR2 SQIVND (reference sequence). The CDR3 length is 16 residues. V dropped 7 bases and J dropped 4; count of bases not matched to a gene: 15. The CDR3 sequence is CASKDPPTGASTEAFF. CDR3 sequence (DNA): TGTGCCAGTAAGGACCCCCCCACAGGGGCTAGCACTGAAGCTTTCTTT.

V is TRBV6-5 and J is TRBJ1-1; D might be TRBD1 (5 bases). CDR3 length: 13 residues. V lost 9 bases, J lost 3 bases, and 14 bases lay in between. Germline CDR1 is MNHEY and CDR2 is SVGAGI. In nucleotides, the CDR3 is TGTGCCAGTACTCAGGGAATCGACACTGAAGCTTTCTTT. The encoded protein is CASTQGIDTEAFF.

In its sample, this clone was seen once. The V gene is TRBV7-9, the J gene TRBJ1-2; D possibly corresponds to TRBD1 (6 bases). V gave up 5 bases and J gave up 2 bases, with 15 bases separating them. Germline V gives CDR1 SEHNR, CDR2 FQNEAQ (reference sequence). The CDR3 totals 15 residues. CDR3 DNA: TGTGCCAGCAGCCCCGGGACATCGGTCAACTATGGCTACACCTTC. Amino acids: CASSPGTSVNYGYTF.

CDR3 protein: CASSQGTVSQPQHF. The CDR3 coding sequence is TGTGCCAGTAGTCAGGGGACAGTATCCCAGCCCCAGCATTTT. This chain uses TRBV19 with TRBJ1-5, with 7 bases lining up with TRBD1. Looked up from germline, CDR1 is LNHDA and CDR2 is SQIVND (reference sequence). The junction had 8 bases not matched to a gene; V was cut back by 5 bases and J by 7 bases. The CDR3 consists of 14 residues.

This rearrangement joins TRBV30 to TRBJ2-2; D not certain. Germline assignment: CDR1 GTSNPN and CDR2 SVGIG (reference sequence). V lost 2 bases and J 2 bases, leaving 15 bases between the germline ends. The CDR3 has 16 residues. DNA for the CDR3: TGTGCCTGGAGTACCCATTCCCCATCAAACACCGGGGAGCTGTTTTTT. This codes for CAWSTHSPSNTGELFF. Together with reference TRBV30 and TRBJ2-2, the CDR3 gives the full variable domain: SQTIHQWPATLVQPVGSPLSLECTVEGTSNPNLYWYRQAAGRGLQLLFYSVGIGQISSEVPQNLSASRPQDRQFILSSKKLLLSDSGFYLCAWSTHSPSNTGELFFGEGSRLTVL.

The genes are TRBV5-5 and TRBJ2-7, with 10 nucleotides matching TRBD2. J was trimmed by 2 bases and V by 2 bases; bases with no gene match: 4. This CDR3 has 15 amino acids. The germline V gene has CDR1 SGHKS and CDR2 YYEKEE (reference sequence). CDR3 amino acids: CASSLSSGSAYEQYF. The CDR3 DNA sequence: TGTGCCAGCAGCTTATCTAGCGGGAGTGCCTACGAGCAGTACTTC.

This chain links TRBV5-6 with TRBJ2-5; D might be TRBD2 (5 bases). Germline lookup yields CDR1 SGHDT and CDR2 YYEEEE. The length of the CDR3 is 14 residues. V dropped 4 bases and J dropped 3 bases, with 13 bases sitting between them. In nucleotides, the CDR3 is TGTGCCAGCAGCCCGCTAAGCGGTGAAGAGACCCAGTACTTC. Translation: CASSPLSGEETQYF.

V is TRBV11-2 and J is TRBJ1-5; D gene ambiguous. The CDR3 totals 14 residues. V dropped 0 bases and J dropped 6 bases, with 9 bases sitting between them. Per the germline V gene, CDR1 is SGHAT and CDR2 is FQNNGV. This chain's CDR3 is CASSLEAGSQPQHF. For the CDR3, the DNA is TGTGCCAGCAGCTTAGAGGCGGGCTCTCAGCCCCAGCATTTT.

This chain connects TRBV6-1 to TRBJ1-6; maybe TRBD1 (5 bases). The CDR3 is 14 residues long. Trimming stripped 0 bases from V and 13 bases from J, with 13 bases between. CDR1 is MNHNS and CDR2 is SASEGT in the germline V gene. CDR3 in amino acids: CASSEAARASPLHF. CDR3 nucleotides: TGTGCCAGCAGTGAAGCTGCCAGGGCCTCGCCCCTCCACTTT.

The rearrangement uses TRBV18 and TRBJ2-7; 7 bases are shared with TRBD1. The CDR3 runs to 15 residues. Trimming at V came to 2 bases and at J to 2 bases, leaving 6 bases not matched to a gene. CDR1 is KGHSH and CDR2 is LQKENI in the germline V gene. The DNA for the CDR3 is TGTGCCAGCTCACCAAACAGACAGGGACCCTACGAGCAGTACTTC. This codes for CASSPNRQGPYEQYF.

J is TRBJ1-1 and V is TRBV29-1, with TRBD1 as a possible D gene (6 bases). Trimming pared 7 bases from V and 0 bases from J, leaving 15 bases between. This CDR3 spans 14 amino acids. Germline CDR1 and CDR2: SQVTM and ANQGSEA. The CDR3 reads CSAERGAMNTEAFF. CDR3 DNA sequence: TGCAGCGCCGAGAGGGGGGCGATGAACACTGAAGCTTTCTTT.